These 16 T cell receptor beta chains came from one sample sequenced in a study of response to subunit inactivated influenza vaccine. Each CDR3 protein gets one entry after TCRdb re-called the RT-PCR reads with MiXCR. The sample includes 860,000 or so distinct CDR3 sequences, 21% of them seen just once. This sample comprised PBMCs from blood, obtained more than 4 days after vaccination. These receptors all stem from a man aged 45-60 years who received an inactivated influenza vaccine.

DNA for the CDR3: TGTGCCAGCAGCTTATTAAACGGTGGGAACATTCAGTACTTC. Its protein product is CASSLLNGGNIQYF. The J gene is TRBJ2-4, the V gene TRBV7-2, with D unresolved. Germline CDR1 reads SGHTA; CDR2 reads FQGNSA. The CDR3 is 14 residues long. The V gene lost 2 bases and the J gene lost 7 bases, with 12 bases spanning the gap.

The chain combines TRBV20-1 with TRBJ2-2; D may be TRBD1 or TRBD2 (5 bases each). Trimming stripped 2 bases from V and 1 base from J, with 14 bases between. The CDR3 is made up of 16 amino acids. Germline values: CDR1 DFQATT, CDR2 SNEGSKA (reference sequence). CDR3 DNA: TGCAGTGCTAGAAGGGACGGCCGATGGAACACCGGGGAGCTGTTTTTT. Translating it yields CSARRDGRWNTGELFF.

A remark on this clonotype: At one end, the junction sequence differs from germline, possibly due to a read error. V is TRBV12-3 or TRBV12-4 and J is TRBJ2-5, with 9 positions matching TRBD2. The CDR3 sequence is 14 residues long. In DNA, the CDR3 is TGTGCCAGCAGTTTGGGACTAGCTGGAGAGACCCAGCACTTC. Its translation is CASSLGLAGETQHF.

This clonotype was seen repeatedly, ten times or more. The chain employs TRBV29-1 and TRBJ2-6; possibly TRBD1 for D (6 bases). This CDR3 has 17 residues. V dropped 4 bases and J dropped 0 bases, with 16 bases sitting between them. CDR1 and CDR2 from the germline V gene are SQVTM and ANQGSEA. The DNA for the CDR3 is TGCAGCGTTGCAACGGGACAAGCCCTCTCTGGGGCCAACGTCCTGACTTTC. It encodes CSVATGQALSGANVLTF.

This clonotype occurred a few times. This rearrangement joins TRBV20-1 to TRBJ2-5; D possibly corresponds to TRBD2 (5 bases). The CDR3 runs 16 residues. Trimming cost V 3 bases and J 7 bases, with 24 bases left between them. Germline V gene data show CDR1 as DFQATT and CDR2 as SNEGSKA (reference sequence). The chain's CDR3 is CSARPALLVREGTQYF. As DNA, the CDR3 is TGCAGTGCTAGGCCGGCCCTGTTAGTGAGGGAAGGGACCCAGTACTTC.

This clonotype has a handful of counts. The DNA of the CDR3 is TGCGCCAGCAGCAAGACTAGCGAGCCCCTAGTTGGTACGCAGTATTTT. This codes for CASSKTSEPLVGTQYF. J is TRBJ2-3 and V is TRBV5-1; 8 nucleotides line up with TRBD2. V was clipped by 4 bases and J by 8 bases; unmatched bases: 15. The CDR3 covers 16 residues. CDR1 is SGHRS, CDR2 YFSETQ, per germline.

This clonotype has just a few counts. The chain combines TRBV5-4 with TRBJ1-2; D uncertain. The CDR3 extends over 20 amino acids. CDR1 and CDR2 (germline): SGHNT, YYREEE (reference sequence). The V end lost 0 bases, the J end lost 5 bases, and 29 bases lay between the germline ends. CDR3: CASSLAWTLGSQVYRYGYTF. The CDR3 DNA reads TGTGCCAGCAGCTTGGCGTGGACGTTGGGGTCCCAGGTTTACCGTTATGGCTACACCTTC.

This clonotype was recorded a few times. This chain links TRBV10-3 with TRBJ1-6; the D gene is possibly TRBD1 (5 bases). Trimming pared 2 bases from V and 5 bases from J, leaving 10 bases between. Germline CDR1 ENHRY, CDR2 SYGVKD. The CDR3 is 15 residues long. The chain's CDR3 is CAISELVGDNSPLHF. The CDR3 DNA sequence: TGTGCCATCAGTGAGCTCGTGGGGGATAATTCACCCCTCCACTTT.

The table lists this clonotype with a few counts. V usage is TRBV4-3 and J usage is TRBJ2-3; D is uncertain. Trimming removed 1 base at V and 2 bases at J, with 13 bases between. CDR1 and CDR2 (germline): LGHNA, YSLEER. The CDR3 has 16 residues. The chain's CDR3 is CASSQGTLEFTDTQYF. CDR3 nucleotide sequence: TGCGCCAGCAGCCAAGGCACCTTGGAATTCACAGATACGCAGTATTTT.

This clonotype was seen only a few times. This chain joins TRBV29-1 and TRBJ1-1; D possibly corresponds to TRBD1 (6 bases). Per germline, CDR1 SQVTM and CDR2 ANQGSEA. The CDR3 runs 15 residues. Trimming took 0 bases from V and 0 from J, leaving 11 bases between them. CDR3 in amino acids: CSVEDGGLMNTEAFF. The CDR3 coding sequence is TGCAGCGTTGAAGATGGGGGGCTCATGAACACTGAAGCTTTCTTT.

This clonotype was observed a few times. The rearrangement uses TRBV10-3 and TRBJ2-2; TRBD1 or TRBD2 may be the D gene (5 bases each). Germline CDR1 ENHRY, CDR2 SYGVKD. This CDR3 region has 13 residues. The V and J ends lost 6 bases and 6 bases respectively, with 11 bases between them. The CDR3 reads CAIREAGPGELFF. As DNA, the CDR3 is TGTGCCATCAGGGAGGCAGGGCCCGGGGAGCTGTTTTTT.

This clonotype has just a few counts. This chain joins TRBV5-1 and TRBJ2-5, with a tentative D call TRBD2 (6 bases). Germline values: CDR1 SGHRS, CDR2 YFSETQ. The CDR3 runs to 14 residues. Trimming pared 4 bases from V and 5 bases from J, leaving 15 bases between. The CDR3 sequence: CASSGTSMRETQYF. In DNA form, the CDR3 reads TGCGCCAGCAGCGGGACTTCAATGAGGGAGACCCAGTACTTC.

The CDR3 loop is CSVGPAGQPQHF. Here the CDR3 DNA reads TGCAGCGTTGGACCAGCGGGTCAGCCCCAGCATTTT. The rearrangement joins TRBV29-1 to TRBJ1-5; D gene unclear. The germline V gene encodes CDR1 SQVTM and CDR2 ANQGSEA. The CDR3 is 12 residues long. Trimming shortened V by 4 bases and J by 6 bases, and 10 bases separated the two germline ends.

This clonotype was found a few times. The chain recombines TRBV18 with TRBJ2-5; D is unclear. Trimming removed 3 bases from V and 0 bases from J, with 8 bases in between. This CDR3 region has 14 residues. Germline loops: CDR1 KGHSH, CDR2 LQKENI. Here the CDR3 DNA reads TGTGCCAGCTCACCTCCCCAGGACCAAGAGACCCAGTACTTC. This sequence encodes CASSPPQDQETQYF.

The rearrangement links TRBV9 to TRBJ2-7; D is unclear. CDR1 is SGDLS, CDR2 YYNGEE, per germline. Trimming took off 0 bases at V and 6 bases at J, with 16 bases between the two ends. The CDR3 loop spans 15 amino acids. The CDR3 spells CASSVGHGTQSEQYF. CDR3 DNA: TGTGCCAGCAGCGTAGGCCATGGTACCCAGTCCGAGCAGTACTTC.

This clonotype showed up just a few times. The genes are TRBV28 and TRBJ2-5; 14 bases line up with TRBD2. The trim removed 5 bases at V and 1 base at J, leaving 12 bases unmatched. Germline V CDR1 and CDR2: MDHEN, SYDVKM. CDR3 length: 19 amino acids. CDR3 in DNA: TGTGCCAGCAGTACCTCATTGAGACTAGCGGGAGGGCCCCAAGAGACCCAGTACTTC. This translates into CASSTSLRLAGGPQETQYF.